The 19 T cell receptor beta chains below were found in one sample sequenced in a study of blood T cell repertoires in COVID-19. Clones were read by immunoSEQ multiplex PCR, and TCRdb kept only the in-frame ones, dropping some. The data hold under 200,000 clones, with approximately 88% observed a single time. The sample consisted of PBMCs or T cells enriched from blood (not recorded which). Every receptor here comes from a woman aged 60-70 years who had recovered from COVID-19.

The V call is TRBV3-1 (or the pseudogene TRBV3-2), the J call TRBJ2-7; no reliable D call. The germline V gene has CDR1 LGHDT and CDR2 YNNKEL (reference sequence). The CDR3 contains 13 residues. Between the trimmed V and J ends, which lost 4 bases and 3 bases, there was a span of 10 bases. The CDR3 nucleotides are TGTGCCAGCAGCCCCTCCACATTCTACGAGCAGTACTTC. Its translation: CASSPSTFYEQYF.

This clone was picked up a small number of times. CDR3 loop: CATSRDAEVLTEAFF. For the CDR3, the DNA is TGTGCCACCAGCAGAGATGCGGAGGTTCTGACTGAAGCTTTCTTT. V and J are TRBV15 and TRBJ1-1; no clear D gene. Trimming stripped 0 bases from V and 5 bases from J, with 13 bases between. CDR3 size: 15 residues. The germline V gene encodes CDR1 LNHNV and CDR2 YYDKDF (reference sequence). The whole variable domain, filled in from reference TRBV15 and TRBJ1-1, reads DAMVIQNPRYQVTQFGKPVTLSCSQTLNHNVMYWYQQKSSQAPKLLFHYYDKDFNNEADTPDNFQSRRPNTSFCFLDIRSPGLGDTAMYLCATSRDAEVLTEAFFGQGTRLTVV.

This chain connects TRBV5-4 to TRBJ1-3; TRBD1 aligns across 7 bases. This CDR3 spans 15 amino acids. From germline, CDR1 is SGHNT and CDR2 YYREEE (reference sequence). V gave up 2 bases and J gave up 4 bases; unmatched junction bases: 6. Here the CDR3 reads CASSFTGAQGNTIYF. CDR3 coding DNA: TGTGCCAGCAGCTTTACAGGGGCGCAGGGAAACACCATATATTTT.

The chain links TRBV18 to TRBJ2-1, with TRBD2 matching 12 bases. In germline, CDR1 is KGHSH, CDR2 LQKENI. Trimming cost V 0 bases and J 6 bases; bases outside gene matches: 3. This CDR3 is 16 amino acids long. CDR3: CASSPPTSGRSNEQFF. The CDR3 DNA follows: TGTGCCAGCTCACCACCCACTAGCGGGAGGAGCAATGAGCAGTTCTTC.

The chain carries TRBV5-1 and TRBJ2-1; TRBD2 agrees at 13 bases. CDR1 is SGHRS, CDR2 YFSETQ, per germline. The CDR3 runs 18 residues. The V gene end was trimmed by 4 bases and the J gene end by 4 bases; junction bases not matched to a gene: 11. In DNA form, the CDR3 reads TGCGCCAGCAGCCGGGAGGCTCCGGGACTAGCGGGATACAATGAGCAGTTCTTC. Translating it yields CASSREAPGLAGYNEQFF.

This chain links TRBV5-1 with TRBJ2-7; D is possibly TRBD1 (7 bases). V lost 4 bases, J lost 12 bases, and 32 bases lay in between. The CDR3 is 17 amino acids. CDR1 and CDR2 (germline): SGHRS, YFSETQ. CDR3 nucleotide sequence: TGCGCCAGCAGCCCGGAACCCCAGGCCAGGGGGGCCCTAACCTCGTACTTC. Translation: CASSPEPQARGALTSYF.

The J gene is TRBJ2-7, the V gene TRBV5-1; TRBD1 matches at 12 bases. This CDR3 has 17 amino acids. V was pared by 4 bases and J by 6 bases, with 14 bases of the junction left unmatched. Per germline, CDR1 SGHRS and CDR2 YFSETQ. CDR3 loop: CASSERGTGGAFFEQYF. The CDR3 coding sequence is TGCGCCAGCAGCGAGAGGGGGACAGGGGGCGCATTCTTCGAGCAGTACTTC.

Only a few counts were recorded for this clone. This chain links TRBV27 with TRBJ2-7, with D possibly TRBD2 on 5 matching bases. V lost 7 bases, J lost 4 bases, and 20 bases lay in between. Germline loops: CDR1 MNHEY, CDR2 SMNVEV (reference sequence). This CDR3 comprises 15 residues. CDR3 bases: TGTGCCAGCAAACCCTCCGGGAAACTGTTATACGAGCAGTACTTC. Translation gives CASKPSGKLLYEQYF.

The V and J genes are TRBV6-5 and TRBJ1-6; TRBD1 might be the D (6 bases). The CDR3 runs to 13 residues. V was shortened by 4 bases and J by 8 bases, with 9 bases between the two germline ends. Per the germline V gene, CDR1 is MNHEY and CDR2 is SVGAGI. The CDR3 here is CASSWSGDSPLHF. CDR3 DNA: TGTGCCAGCAGTTGGTCAGGGGATTCACCCCTCCACTTT.

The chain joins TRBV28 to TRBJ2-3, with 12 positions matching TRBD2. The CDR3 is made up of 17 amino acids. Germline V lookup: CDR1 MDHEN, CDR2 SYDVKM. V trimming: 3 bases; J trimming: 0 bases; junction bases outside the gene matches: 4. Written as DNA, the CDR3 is TGTGCCAGCAGTTTGCTCGGGACTAGCGGGAGCACAGATACGCAGTATTTT. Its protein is CASSLLGTSGSTDTQYF.

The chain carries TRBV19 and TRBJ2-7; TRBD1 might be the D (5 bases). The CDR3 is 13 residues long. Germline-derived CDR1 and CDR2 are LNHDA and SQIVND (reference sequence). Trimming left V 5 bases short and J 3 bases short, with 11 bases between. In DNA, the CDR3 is TGTGCCAGTAGTTACCGAACAGGCTACGAGCAGTACTTC. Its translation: CASSYRTGYEQYF.

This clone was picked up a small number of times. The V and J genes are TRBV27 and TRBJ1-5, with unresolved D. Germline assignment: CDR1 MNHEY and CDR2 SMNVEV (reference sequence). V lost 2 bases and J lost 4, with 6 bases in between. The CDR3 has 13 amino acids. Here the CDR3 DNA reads TGTGCCAGCAGTTTAGAGAATAATCAGCCCCAGCATTTT. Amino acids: CASSLENNQPQHF.

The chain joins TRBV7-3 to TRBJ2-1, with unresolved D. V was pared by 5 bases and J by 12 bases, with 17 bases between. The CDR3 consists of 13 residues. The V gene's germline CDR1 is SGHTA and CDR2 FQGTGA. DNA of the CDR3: TGTGCCAGCAGCGTCAATTTAAGGTCTAGGCAGTTCTTC. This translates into CASSVNLRSRQFF.

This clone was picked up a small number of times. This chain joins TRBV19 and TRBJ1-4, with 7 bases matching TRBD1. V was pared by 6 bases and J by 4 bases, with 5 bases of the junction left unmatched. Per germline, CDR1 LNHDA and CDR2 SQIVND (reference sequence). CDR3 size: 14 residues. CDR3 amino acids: CASRRDSHNEKLFF. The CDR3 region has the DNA TGTGCCAGTAGGCGGGACAGTCATAATGAAAAACTGTTTTTT.

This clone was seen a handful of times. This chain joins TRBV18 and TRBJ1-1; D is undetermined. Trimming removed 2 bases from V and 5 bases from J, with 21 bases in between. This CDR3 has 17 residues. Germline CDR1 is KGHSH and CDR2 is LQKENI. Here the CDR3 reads CASSPIQVRRTGTEAFF. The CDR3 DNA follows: TGTGCCAGCTCACCAATCCAGGTTAGGCGAACGGGGACTGAAGCTTTCTTT. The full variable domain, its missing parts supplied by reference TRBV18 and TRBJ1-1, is NAGVMQNPRHLVRRRGQEARLRCSPMKGHSHVYWYRQLPEEGLKFMVYLQKENIIDESGMPKERFSAEFPKEGPSILRIQQVVRGDSAAYFCASSPIQVRRTGTEAFFGQGTRLTVV.

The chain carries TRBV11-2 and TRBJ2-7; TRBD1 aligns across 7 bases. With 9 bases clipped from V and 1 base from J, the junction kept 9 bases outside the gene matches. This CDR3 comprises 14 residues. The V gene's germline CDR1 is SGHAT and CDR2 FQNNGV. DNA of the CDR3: TGTGCCAGTATGGATGACAGGGAATCCTACGAGCAGTACTTC. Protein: CASMDDRESYEQYF.

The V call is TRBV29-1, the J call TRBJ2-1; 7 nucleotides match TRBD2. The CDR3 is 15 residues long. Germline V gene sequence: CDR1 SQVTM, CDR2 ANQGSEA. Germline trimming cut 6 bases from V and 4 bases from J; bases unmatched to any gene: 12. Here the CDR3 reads CSVSRGVAYYNEQFF. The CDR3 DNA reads TGCAGCGTCAGTCGGGGGGTTGCCTATTACAATGAGCAGTTCTTC.

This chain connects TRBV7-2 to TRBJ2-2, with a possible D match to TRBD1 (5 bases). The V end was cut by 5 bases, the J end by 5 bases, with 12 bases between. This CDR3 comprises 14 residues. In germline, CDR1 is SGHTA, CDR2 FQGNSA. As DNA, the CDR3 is TGTGCCAGCAGCCCCATGGGGCTAACCGGGGAGCTGTTTTTT. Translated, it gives CASSPMGLTGELFF.

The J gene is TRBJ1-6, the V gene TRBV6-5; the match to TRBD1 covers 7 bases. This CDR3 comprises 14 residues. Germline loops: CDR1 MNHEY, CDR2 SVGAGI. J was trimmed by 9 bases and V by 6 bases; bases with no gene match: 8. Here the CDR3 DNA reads TGTGCCAGCAGGGTCGAGACAGGGAGTTCACCCCTCCACTTT. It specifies CASRVETGSSPLHF.